The clone carrying this T cell receptor (beta chain) came up many times. Its antigen is not identified. The data belong to a study of CD8 T cells in ankylosing spondylitis. Study-wide points: Disease-linked clones, CD8+, were relatively rare in peripheral blood. Within matched ankylosing spondylitis synovial fluid, disease-linked clones were reportedly significantly enriched. Earlier studies detected some motif variants in reactive arthritis synovial fluid and blood.

V was shortened by 0 bases and J by 1 base, with 8 bases between the two germline ends. CDR1 is SGHRS and CDR2 is YFSETQ in the germline V gene. This CDR3 is 15 amino acids long. Each TCR beta library was made by quantitative 5'-RACE that incorporated molecular barcodes. TCRdb used MiXCR to reprocess the 5' RACE reads, holding one entry per CDR3 protein. The repertoire holds around 28,000 distinct CDR3 sequences, with roughly 33% as singletons. The sequence came from a male donor with ankylosing spondylitis. The source material was synovial fluid, either unsorted or a sorted T cell fraction (not recorded which). The chain carries TRBV5-1 and TRBJ1-5; possibly TRBD1 for D (5 bases). CDR3: CASSLAPGSNQPQHF. The DNA of the CDR3 is TGCGCCAGCAGCTTGGCCCCAGGGAGCAATCAGCCCCAGCATTTT.